Listed below are T cell receptor beta chains from one sample, sequenced in a study of beta chain features in type 1 diabetes. Measured with immunoSEQ multiplex PCR; TCRdb has only the in-frame clones, and not every one. The sample lists under 400,000 clones; 14% were seen once. The specimen was central memory CD4+ T cells from blood. Receptor source: a man aged 25-45 years in good health. CDR3s include the opening cysteine and the closing phenylalanine or tryptophan.

j_call: TRBJ2-3; v_call: TRBV20-1; cdr3_aa: CSAEGTDTQYF
j_call: TRBJ1-1; v_call: TRBV7-9; cdr3_aa: CASREWGIEGTEAFF
j_call: TRBJ1-4; v_call: TRBV7-9; cdr3_aa: CASGPGPGQSVEKLFF
j_call: TRBJ1-1; v_call: TRBV10-3; cdr3_aa: CAISEPWAGSTEAFF
j_call: TRBJ1-5; v_call: TRBV30; cdr3_aa: CAWSVLGGEGQPQHF
j_call: TRBJ1-2; v_call: TRBV11-2; cdr3_aa: CASSWQGVGYTF
j_call: TRBJ2-5; v_call: TRBV27; cdr3_aa: CASSSPGLAGPAQYF
j_call: TRBJ2-2; v_call: TRBV6-5; cdr3_aa: CASRRTGLETGELFF
j_call: TRBJ1-1; v_call: TRBV6-5; cdr3_aa: CASSRVAEAFF
j_call: TRBJ1-1; v_call: TRBV2; cdr3_aa: CASSEQVLATEAFF
j_call: TRBJ1-1; v_call: TRBV10-3; cdr3_aa: CAIRSGARSSTEAFF
j_call: TRBJ1-5; v_call: TRBV7-7; cdr3_aa: CASSPRDSSNQPQHF
j_call: TRBJ2-3; v_call: TRBV11-2; cdr3_aa: CASSLTTGGRTDTQYF
j_call: TRBJ2-7; v_call: TRBV7-2; cdr3_aa: CASSLARGAPFYEQYF
j_call: TRBJ1-5; v_call: TRBV5-6; cdr3_aa: CASSLAPVNQPQHF
j_call: TRBJ2-2; v_call: TRBV6-4; cdr3_aa: CASARHRDSRTGELFF
j_call: TRBJ2-1; v_call: TRBV11-2; cdr3_aa: CASSLFDEQFF
j_call: TRBJ1-1; v_call: TRBV9; cdr3_aa: CASSPRDRENTEAFF
j_call: TRBJ2-7; v_call: TRBV9; cdr3_aa: CASSAATGIEQYF
j_call: TRBJ1-1; v_call: TRBV20-1; cdr3_aa: CSARDPRVSF
j_call: TRBJ1-5; v_call: TRBV27; cdr3_aa: CASSGEGPQHF
j_call: TRBJ2-6; v_call: TRBV28; cdr3_aa: CASSSHRAGANVLTF
j_call: TRBJ2-3; v_call: TRBV19; cdr3_aa: CASGLPGSLIDTQYF
j_call: TRBJ2-1; v_call: TRBV15; cdr3_aa: CATSSYMGEQFF
j_call: TRBJ1-1; v_call: TRBV6-1; cdr3_aa: CASSEGRNTEAFF
j_call: TRBJ1-4; v_call: TRBV2; cdr3_aa: CASRGTGGIATNEKLFF
j_call: TRBJ1-6; v_call: TRBV27; cdr3_aa: CASSLYPVYNSPLHF
j_call: TRBJ1-5; v_call: TRBV28; cdr3_aa: CASSLVTGGSVNQPQHF
j_call: TRBJ1-6; v_call: TRBV7-9; cdr3_aa: CASRSSLRGHSPLHF
j_call: TRBJ1-2; v_call: TRBV7-2; cdr3_aa: CASSHRGPKHGYTF
j_call: TRBJ1-2; v_call: TRBV4-2; cdr3_aa: CASSQLGGGYYGYTF
j_call: TRBJ1-3; v_call: TRBV5-6; cdr3_aa: CASSAPGLYSGNTIYF
j_call: TRBJ2-2; v_call: TRBV5-5; cdr3_aa: CASSLWGLTGELFF
j_call: TRBJ1-1; v_call: TRBV29-1; cdr3_aa: CSVLGTGLGRTEAFF
j_call: TRBJ2-5; v_call: TRBV5-4; cdr3_aa: CASSQDRGETQYF
j_call: TRBJ2-1; v_call: TRBV18; cdr3_aa: CASSPGGSYNEQFF
j_call: TRBJ1-1; v_call: TRBV7-2; cdr3_aa: CASSLQTGDKEAFF
j_call: TRBJ2-1; v_call: TRBV14; cdr3_aa: CASSQKPGGPFFFYNEQFF
j_call: TRBJ1-3; v_call: TRBV4-2; cdr3_aa: CASSYTSTGENTIYF
j_call: TRBJ1-1; v_call: TRBV18; cdr3_aa: CASSPVGSRATEAFF
j_call: TRBJ1-5; v_call: TRBV6-5; cdr3_aa: CASSWSGGDQPQHF
j_call: TRBJ2-5; v_call: TRBV4-1; cdr3_aa: CASSQPRNRGGRETQYF
j_call: TRBJ1-5; v_call: TRBV6-5; cdr3_aa: CASSYAGGPDQPQHF
j_call: TRBJ2-2; v_call: TRBV9; cdr3_aa: CASSPSRLAGGGTGELFF
j_call: TRBJ1-2; v_call: TRBV5-5; cdr3_aa: CASSQTGRGGYTF
j_call: TRBJ1-2; v_call: TRBV10-3; cdr3_aa: CAISERGTGGYTF
j_call: TRBJ2-1; v_call: TRBV4-3; cdr3_aa: CASRMSDWGHEQFF
j_call: TRBJ1-1; v_call: TRBV7-9; cdr3_aa: CASSLFSVEAFF
j_call: TRBJ1-1; v_call: TRBV18; cdr3_aa: CASSPGTGTEAFF
j_call: TRBJ2-5; v_call: TRBV10-3; cdr3_aa: CAISDFLAGGRQETQYF
j_call: TRBJ1-1; v_call: TRBV18; cdr3_aa: CASSPPMTGGNTEAFF
j_call: TRBJ2-7; v_call: TRBV11-2; cdr3_aa: CASSSGTGGLRQYF
j_call: TRBJ2-5; v_call: TRBV5-4; cdr3_aa: CASSSSRSEETQYF
j_call: TRBJ2-1; v_call: TRBV5-1; cdr3_aa: CASSSGQGAHEQFF
j_call: TRBJ2-3; v_call: TRBV7-2; cdr3_aa: CASSLAHRLAGGRTDTQYF